This TCR beta chain comes out of a study of blood T cell repertoires in COVID-19. The CDR3 loop spans 14 amino acids. Germline V gene lookup returns CDR1 SGHNT and CDR2 YENEEA. V lost 2 bases and J 3 bases, leaving 7 bases between the germline ends. In the original workflow: By means of reference gene primer amplification, nucleated cell counts were estimated. Repertoires were generated with immunoSEQ multiplex PCR, while TCRdb's copy carries only in-frame clones and drops some. V and J calls and clone size come straight from that table; D and trimming were deduced from the DNA. The repertoire consists of about 150,000 clones, with about nine tenths occurring once and the leading ten covering roughly 4%.

The chain has TRBV11-3 and TRBJ2-2, with a weak D call TRBD1 (5 bases). Sample: PBMCs or T cells enriched from blood (not recorded which). This TCR was sampled from a woman aged 40-49 years who had been exposed to COVID-19. The CDR3 spells CASSLLGDTGELFF. The CDR3 nucleotides are TGTGCCAGCAGCTTACTAGGGGACACCGGGGAGCTGTTTTTT.